This T cell receptor beta chain is from a study of beta chain features in type 1 diabetes. On the study more broadly: Sorted cells numbering around 110,000,000 were examined across all samples. General study findings and limits: Individuals with type 1 diabetes displayed fewer insertions and more deletions at VDJ junctions.

Staining for CD45RO/CCR7/CD25/CD127/CD95/CD27 allowed sorting of CD4+ naive, central memory, regulatory and stem cell-like memory cells. The CDR3 contains 16 residues. The germline V gene has CDR1 MGHRA and CDR2 YSYEKL. With 4 bases clipped from V and 8 bases from J, the junction kept 7 bases outside the gene matches. Investigators reverse transcribed all isolated RNA, so they sequenced expressed TCRB transcripts. Some 3.6 million reads on average were seen across naive, central memory and regulatory T cell samples. Assay used: immunoSEQ multiplex PCR; TCRdb lists only in-frame clones, some missing. The sample lists roughly 240,000 clones, 13% to 15% occurring once. This clone showed up just a few times. The antigen is undetermined.

The clonotype comes from a woman aged 40 to 55 in good health. J is TRBJ2-1 and V is TRBV4-1; 14 nucleotides agree with TRBD2. Sequenced sample: naive CD4+ T cells from blood. CDR3 in DNA: TGCGCCAGCAGCCGCACGACTAGCGGGGGGGCGGATGAGCAGTTCTTC. Translated, it gives CASSRTTSGGADEQFF.